This TCR beta chain was found in a study of neurological immune-mediated disorders. This CDR3 is built from 13 residues. Germline CDR1 and CDR2: KGHSH and LQKENI. Trimming removed 3 bases from V and 5 bases from J; junction bases left unmatched: 3. As for the cDNA, it was generated by 5'RACE with 10-nucleotide random UMIs. TCRdb re-derived calls from the 5' RACE reads in MiXCR, one entry per CDR3 protein. The sample contains tens of thousands of distinct CDR3 sequences, under 5.5% of which appear only once. The unsorted libraries were produced from 2 million PBMCs held at -80 C. The chain joins TRBV18 to TRBJ2-5, with 7 bases that match TRBD1. Specimen: PBMCs. The clonotype comes from a woman between 50 and 59 years old with multiple sclerosis. DNA of the CDR3: TGTGCCAGCTCACCGGACAGGAGGGAGACCCAGTACTTC. Translated: CASSPDRRETQYF. Drawing the rest from reference TRBV18 and TRBJ2-5, the complete variable domain is NAGVMQNPRHLVRRRGQEARLRCSPMKGHSHVYWYRQLPEEGLKFMVYLQKENIIDESGMPKERFSAEFPKEGPSILRIQQVVRGDSAAYFCASSPDRRETQYFGPGTRLLVL.